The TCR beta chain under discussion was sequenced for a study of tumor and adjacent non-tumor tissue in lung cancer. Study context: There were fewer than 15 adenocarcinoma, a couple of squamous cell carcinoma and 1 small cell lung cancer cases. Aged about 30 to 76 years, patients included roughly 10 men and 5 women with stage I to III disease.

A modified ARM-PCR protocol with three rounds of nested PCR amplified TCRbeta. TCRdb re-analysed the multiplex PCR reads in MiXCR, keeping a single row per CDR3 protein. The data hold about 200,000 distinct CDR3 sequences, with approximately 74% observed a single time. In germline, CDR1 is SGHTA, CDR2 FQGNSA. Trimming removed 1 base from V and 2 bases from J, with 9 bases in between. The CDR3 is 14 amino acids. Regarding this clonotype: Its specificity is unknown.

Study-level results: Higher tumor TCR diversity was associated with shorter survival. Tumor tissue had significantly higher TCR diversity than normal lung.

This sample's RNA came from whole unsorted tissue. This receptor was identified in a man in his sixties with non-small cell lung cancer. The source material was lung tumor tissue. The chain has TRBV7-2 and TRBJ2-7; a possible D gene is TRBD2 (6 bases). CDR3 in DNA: TGTGCCAGCAGCTTAGGCGGGGCAGCCTACGAGCAGTACTTC. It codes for CASSLGGAAYEQYF.